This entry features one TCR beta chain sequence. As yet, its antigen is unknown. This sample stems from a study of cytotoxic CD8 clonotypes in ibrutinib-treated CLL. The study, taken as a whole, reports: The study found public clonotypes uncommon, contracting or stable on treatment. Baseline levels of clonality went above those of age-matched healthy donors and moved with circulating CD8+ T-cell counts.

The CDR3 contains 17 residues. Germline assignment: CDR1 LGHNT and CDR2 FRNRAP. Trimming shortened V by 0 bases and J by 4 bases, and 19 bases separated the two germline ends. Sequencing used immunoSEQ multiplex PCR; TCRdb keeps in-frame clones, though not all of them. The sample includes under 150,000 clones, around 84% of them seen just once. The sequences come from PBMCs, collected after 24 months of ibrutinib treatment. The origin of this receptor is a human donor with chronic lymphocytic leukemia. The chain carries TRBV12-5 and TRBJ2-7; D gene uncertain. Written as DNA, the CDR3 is TGTGCTAGTGGTTTGGTAGGCCCATCCTCGGCGGCGTACGAGCAGTACTTC. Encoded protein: CASGLVGPSSAAYEQYF.